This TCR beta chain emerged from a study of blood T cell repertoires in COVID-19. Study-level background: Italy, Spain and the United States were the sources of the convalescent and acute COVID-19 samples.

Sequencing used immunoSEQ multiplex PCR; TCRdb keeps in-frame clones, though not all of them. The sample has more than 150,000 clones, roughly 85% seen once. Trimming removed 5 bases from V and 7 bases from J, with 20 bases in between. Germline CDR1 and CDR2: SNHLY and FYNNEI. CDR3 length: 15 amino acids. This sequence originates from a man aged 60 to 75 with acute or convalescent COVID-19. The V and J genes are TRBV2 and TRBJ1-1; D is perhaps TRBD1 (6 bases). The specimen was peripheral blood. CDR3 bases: TGTGCCAGCAGTCAAAACCCCGGGGAACAGGGTGAAGCTTTCTTT. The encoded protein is CASSQNPGEQGEAFF.